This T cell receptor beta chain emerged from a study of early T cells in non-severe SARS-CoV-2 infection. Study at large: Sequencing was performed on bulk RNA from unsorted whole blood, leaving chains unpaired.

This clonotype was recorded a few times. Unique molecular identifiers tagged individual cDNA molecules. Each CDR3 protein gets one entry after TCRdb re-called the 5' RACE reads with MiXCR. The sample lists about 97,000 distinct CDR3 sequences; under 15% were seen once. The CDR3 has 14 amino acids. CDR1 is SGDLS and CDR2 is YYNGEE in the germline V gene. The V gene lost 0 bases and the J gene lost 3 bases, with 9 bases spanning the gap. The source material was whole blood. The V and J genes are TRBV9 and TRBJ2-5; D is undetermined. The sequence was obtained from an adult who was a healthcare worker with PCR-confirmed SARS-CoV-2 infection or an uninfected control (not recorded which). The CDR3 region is CASSVEGGKETQYF. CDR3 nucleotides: TGTGCCAGCAGCGTAGAGGGTGGGAAAGAGACCCAGTACTTC.